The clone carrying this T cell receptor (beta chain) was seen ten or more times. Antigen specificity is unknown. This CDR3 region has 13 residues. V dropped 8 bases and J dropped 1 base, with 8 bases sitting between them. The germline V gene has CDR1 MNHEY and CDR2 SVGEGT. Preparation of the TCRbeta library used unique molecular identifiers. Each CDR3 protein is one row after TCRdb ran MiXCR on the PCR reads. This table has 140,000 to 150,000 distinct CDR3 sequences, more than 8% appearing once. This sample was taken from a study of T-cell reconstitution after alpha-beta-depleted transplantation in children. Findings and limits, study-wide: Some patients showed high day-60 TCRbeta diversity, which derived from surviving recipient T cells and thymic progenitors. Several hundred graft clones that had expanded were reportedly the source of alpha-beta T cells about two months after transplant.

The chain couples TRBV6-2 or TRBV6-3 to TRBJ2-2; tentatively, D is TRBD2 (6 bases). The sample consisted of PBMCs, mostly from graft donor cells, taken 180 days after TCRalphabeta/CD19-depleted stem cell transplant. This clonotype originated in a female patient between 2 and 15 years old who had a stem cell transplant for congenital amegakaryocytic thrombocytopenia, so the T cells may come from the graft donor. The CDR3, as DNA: TGTGCCAGCCTGCGGGAGAACACCGGGGAGCTGTTTTTT. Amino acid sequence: CASLRENTGELFF.